One sample yielded the 12 T cell receptor beta chains listed below, sequenced in a study of fetal regulatory T cell absence and autoimmunity. The table came from immunoSEQ multiplex PCR; TCRdb's copy has only in-frame clones and leaves some out. The data show more than 90,000 clones, 72% seen once. Sequenced: pancreas tissue. The receptors were sampled from a male donor with IPEX syndrome.

The rearrangement joins TRBV29-1 to TRBJ1-1; 7 bases align to TRBD1. V shed 6 bases, J shed 5 bases, and the junction held 12 bases outside the gene matches. The CDR3 consists of 14 residues. Germline loops: CDR1 SQVTM, CDR2 ANQGSEA. The CDR3 DNA follows: TGCAGCGTGGAGGTTGCAGGGGGAAGTACTGAAGCTTTCTTT. Amino acid sequence: CSVEVAGGSTEAFF.

This clone was observed a few times. This chain uses TRBV19 with TRBJ2-7; 7 bases fit TRBD1. CDR1 is LNHDA and CDR2 is SQIVND in the germline V gene (reference sequence). Germline trimming cut 5 bases from V and 4 bases from J; bases unmatched to any gene: 5. This CDR3 has 13 residues. CDR3 amino acids: CASSAVQGYEQYF. CDR3 sequence (DNA): TGTGCCAGTAGTGCGGTACAGGGGTACGAGCAGTACTTC. Based on the CDR3 plus reference TRBV19 and TRBJ2-7, the full variable domain is DGGITQSPKYLFRKEGQNVTLSCEQNLNHDAMYWYRQDPGQGLRLIYYSQIVNDFQKGDIAEGYSVSREKKESFPLTVTSAQKNPTAFYLCASSAVQGYEQYFGPGTRLTVT.

This clone was observed many times. V gene TRBV27 combines with J gene TRBJ1-1; the D gene is possibly TRBD1 (5 bases). V lost 5 bases, J lost 5 bases, and 9 bases lay in between. CDR3 length equals 12 residues. Germline lookup yields CDR1 MNHEY and CDR2 SMNVEV (reference sequence). The CDR3: CASSPGGTEAFF. The CDR3 coding sequence is TGTGCCAGCAGTCCTGGGGGGACTGAAGCTTTCTTT.

This chain uses TRBV5-1 with TRBJ2-1, with a tentative D call TRBD1 (5 bases). The CDR3 contains 14 residues. The V gene's germline CDR1 is SGHRS and CDR2 YFSETQ. With 0 bases removed from V and 14 bases from J, the gap between germline ends came to 18 bases. CDR3 amino acids: CASSLVGVGEGEFF. CDR3 DNA: TGCGCCAGCAGCTTGGTCGGAGTTGGGGAAGGGGAGTTCTTC.

This clone was picked up a small number of times. The V call is TRBV27, the J call TRBJ2-2; 7 nucleotides line up with TRBD2. This CDR3 has 14 residues. The ends lost 2 bases at V and 3 bases at J; junction bases unmatched: 0. The germline V gene encodes CDR1 MNHEY and CDR2 SMNVEV (reference sequence). The CDR3 DNA sequence: TGTGCCAGCAGTTTACTAGCGGACACCGGGGAGCTGTTTTTT. As protein: CASSLLADTGELFF.

The CDR3 reads CASSKRQEAGGYNSPLHF. The CDR3 DNA follows: TGCGCCAGCAGCAAAAGACAGGAAGCAGGGGGGTATAATTCACCCCTCCACTTT. The J gene is TRBJ1-6, the V gene TRBV4-3, with TRBD1 identical over 7 bases. The CDR3 length is 18 residues. CDR1 and CDR2 (germline): LGHNA, YSLEER. Trimming took 5 bases from V and 4 from J; bases not matched to a gene: 14.

There are a few counts of this clone. The J gene is TRBJ1-3, the V gene TRBV19; 9 bases line up with TRBD1. This CDR3 spans 14 amino acids. V lost 6 bases, J lost 4 bases, and 4 bases stayed unmatched. Germline V gives CDR1 LNHDA, CDR2 SQIVND (reference sequence). The CDR3 here is CASRAGTGGNTIYF. CDR3 sequence (DNA): TGTGCCAGTAGGGCCGGGACAGGGGGAAACACCATATATTTT.

This chain connects TRBV25-1 to TRBJ2-3; TRBD1 might be the D (5 bases). V lost 1 base and J 4 bases, leaving 15 bases between the germline ends. Germline loops: CDR1 MGHDK, CDR2 SYGVNS. The CDR3 has 16 residues. The CDR3 is CASSELWQGSADTQYF. CDR3 coding DNA: TGTGCCAGCAGTGAATTATGGCAGGGAAGCGCAGATACGCAGTATTTT.

The V and J genes are TRBV6-1 and TRBJ2-7; 7 positions agree with TRBD1. V was pared by 4 bases and J by 2 bases, with 5 bases of the junction left unmatched. This CDR3 has 14 residues. Germline CDR1 reads MNHNS; CDR2 reads SASEGT. The CDR3 sequence is CASSVPQGTYEQYF. Here the CDR3 DNA reads TGTGCCAGCAGTGTACCACAGGGGACCTACGAGCAGTACTTC.

This rearrangement joins TRBV27 to TRBJ1-1, with D possibly being TRBD1 (6 bases). Germline V gives CDR1 MNHEY, CDR2 SMNVEV (reference sequence). The CDR3 sequence is 16 residues long. With 2 bases removed from V and 6 bases from J, the gap between germline ends came to 19 bases. The CDR3 spells CASSLGPRAGVPEAFF. Written as DNA, the CDR3 is TGTGCCAGCAGTTTAGGCCCGCGGGCAGGGGTCCCTGAAGCTTTCTTT.

This clone was counted only a few times. The rearrangement joins TRBV2 to TRBJ2-7, with D perhaps matching TRBD1 or TRBD2 (5 bases each). The CDR3 consists of 14 residues. Germline V gives CDR1 SNHLY, CDR2 FYNNEI. The V and J ends lost 6 bases and 8 bases respectively, with 20 bases between them. The CDR3 nucleotides read TGTGCCAGCAGGAGGGACGGTGATCTACTCAAGCAGTACTTC. Encoded protein: CASRRDGDLLKQYF.

This clone has more than one count but fewer than ten. The chain links TRBV27 to TRBJ2-1; D gene ambiguous. V lost 0 bases, J lost 1 base, and 7 bases lay in between. Germline CDR1 is MNHEY and CDR2 is SMNVEV (reference sequence). The CDR3 extends over 15 amino acids. The CDR3 spells CASSLSSLSYNEQFF. CDR3 coding DNA: TGTGCCAGCAGTTTATCTAGCCTTTCCTACAATGAGCAGTTCTTC.